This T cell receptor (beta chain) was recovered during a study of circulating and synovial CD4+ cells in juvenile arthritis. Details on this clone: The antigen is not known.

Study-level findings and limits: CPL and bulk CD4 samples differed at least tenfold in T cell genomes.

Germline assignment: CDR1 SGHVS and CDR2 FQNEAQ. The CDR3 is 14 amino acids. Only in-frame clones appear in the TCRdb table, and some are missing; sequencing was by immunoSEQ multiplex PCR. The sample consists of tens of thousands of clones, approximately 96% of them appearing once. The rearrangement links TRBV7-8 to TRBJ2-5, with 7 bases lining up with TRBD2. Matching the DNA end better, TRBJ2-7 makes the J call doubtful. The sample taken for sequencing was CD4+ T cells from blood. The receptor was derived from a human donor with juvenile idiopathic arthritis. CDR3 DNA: TGTGCCAGCAGCTTAGTTGGGGAGGGTAACGAGCAGTACTTC. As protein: CASSLVGEGNEQYF.